This TCR beta chain originates from a study of blood T cell repertoires in COVID-19. Study details: From the United States, Italy and Spain came samples of acute and convalescent COVID-19. Sources were T cells, B-cell-depleted T cells, or PBMCs; the material itself was cDNA or gDNA.

Germline loops: CDR1 MNHEY, CDR2 SVGAGI. This CDR3 is 13 amino acids long. Trimming took off 10 bases at V and 0 bases at J, with 10 bases between the two ends. Authors' analysis steps: How many nucleated cells were present was estimated from reference gene primer amplification. Method: immunoSEQ multiplex PCR; TCRdb's copy keeps in-frame clones and lacks some. That table gives V, J and clone size, and the DNA gave D and trimming. The sample lists about 70,000 clones; around 76% were seen once. The rearrangement links TRBV6-5 to TRBJ1-3; a possible D gene is TRBD1 (5 bases). The sequenced material came from peripheral blood. This sequence originates from an elderly woman with active or convalescent COVID-19. CDR3 bases: TGTGCCATACAGGTCTACTCTGGAAACACCATATATTTT. Protein product: CAIQVYSGNTIYF.